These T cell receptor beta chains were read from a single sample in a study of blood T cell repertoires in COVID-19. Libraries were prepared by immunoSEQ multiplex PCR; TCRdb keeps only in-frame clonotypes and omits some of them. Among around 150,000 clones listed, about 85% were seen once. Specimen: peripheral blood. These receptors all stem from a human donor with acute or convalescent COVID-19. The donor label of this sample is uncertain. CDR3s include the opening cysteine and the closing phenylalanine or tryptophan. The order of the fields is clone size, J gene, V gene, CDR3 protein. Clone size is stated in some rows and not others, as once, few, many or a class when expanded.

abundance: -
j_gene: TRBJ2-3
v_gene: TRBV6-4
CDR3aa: CASSSIAGGRTDTQYF

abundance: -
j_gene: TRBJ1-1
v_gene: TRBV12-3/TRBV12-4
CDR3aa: CASSLGQNTEAFF

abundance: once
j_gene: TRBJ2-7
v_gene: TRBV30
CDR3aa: CAWSGPGHLSSYEQYF

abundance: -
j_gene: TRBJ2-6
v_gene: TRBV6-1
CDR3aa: CASSEGTGYSGANVLTF

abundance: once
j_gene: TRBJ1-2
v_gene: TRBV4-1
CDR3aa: CASSQRDKGPLLYGYTF

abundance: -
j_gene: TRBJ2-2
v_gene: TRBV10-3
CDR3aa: CAISAGQANTGELFF

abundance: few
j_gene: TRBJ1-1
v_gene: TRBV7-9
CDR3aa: CASGVGQPVPNTEAFF

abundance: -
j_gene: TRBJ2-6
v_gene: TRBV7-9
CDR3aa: CASSQQGVLAGANVLTF

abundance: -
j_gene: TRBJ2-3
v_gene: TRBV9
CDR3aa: CASSGRETDTQYF

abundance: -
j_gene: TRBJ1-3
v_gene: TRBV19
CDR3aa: CASSPPDRQGGNTIYF

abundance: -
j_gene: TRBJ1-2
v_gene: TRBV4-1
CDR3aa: CASSQERTVIYGYTF

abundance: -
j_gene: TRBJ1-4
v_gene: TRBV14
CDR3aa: CASSQQLIATNEKLFF

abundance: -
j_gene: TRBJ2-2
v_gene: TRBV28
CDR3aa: CASKKRTSGVTGELFF

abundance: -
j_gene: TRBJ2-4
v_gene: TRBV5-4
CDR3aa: CASSLKGLAGTLAKNIQYF

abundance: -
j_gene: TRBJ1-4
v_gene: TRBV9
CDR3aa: CASSVAKTGGEEKLFF

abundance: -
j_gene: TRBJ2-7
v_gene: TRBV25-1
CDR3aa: CASSDPQQGINEQYF

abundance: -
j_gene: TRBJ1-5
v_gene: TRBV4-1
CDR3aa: CASSQGVQGYQPQHF

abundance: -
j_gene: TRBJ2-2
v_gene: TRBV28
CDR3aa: CASSPGGARGTGELFF

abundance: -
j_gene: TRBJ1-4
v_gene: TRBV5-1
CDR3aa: CASSPGTLATNEKLFF

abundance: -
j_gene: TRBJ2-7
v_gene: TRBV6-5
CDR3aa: CASSSTGKTMNEQYF

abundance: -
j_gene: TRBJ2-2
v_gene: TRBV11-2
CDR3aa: CASSRGQGSNTGELFF

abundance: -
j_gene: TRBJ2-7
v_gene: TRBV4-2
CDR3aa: CASSTRTGDYEQYF

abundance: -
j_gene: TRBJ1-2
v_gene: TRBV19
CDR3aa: CASSLQGNYGYTF

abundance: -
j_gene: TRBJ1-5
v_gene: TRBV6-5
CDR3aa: CASSSTYGNQPQHF

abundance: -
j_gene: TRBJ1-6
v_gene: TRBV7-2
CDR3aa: CASSQAGLGSPLHF

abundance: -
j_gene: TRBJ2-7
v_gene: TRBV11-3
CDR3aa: CASSLTRADYEQYF

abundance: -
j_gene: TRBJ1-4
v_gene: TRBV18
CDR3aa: CASSPSQGRNEKLFF

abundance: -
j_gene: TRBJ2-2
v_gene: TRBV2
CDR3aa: CASSDGSRELFF

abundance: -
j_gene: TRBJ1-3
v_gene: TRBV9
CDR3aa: CASSVGARDSGNTIYF

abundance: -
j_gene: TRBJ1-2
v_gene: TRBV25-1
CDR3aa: CASRSIQQGAGGYTF

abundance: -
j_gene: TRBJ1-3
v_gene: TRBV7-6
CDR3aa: CASSSLGDTRSGNTIYF

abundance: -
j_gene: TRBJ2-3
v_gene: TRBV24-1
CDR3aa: CATSDPGQGADTQYF

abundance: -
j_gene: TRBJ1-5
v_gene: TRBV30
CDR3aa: CAWSKTGGQPQHF

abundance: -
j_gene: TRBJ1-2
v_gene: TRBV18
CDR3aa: CASSLRQESNYGYTF

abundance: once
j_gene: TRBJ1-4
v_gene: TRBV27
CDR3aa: CASSFQGGVNEKLFF

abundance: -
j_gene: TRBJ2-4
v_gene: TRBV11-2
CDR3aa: CASSSTSGALDIQYF

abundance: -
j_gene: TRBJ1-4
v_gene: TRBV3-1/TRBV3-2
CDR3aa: CASSHHGQENEKLFF

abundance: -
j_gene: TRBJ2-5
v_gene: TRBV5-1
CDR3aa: CASSHPSGTQYF

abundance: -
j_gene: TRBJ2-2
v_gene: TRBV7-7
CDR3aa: CASSTGQGSTGELFF

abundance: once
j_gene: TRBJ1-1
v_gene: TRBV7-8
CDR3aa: CASSLARGMNTEAFF

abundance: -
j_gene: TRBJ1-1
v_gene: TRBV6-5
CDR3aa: CASTLPGTDEAFF

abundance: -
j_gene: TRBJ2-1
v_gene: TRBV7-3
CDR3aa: CASSLMGGPRNEQFF

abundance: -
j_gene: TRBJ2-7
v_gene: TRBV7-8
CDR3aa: CASSLSAGAIYEQYF

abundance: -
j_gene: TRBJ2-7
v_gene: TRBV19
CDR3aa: CASSIEGGATYEQYF

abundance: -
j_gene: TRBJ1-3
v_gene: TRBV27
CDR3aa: CASSLYARGAGNTIYF

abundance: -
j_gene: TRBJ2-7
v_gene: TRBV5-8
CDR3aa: CASSLRGAPSYEQYF

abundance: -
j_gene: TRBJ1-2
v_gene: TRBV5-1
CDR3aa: CASSLRRGLDGYTF

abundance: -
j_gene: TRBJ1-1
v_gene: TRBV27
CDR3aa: CASSLSRTGAEAFF

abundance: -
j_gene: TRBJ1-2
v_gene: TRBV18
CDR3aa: CASSPPGGPLYGYTF

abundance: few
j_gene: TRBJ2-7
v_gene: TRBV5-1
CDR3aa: CASMGAGATYEQYF

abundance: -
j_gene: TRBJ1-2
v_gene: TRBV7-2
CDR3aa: CASSFRQANYGYTF

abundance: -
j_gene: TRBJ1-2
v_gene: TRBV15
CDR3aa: CATSSRDRDFYLYGYTF

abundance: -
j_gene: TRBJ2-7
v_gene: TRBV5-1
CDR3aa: CASSLGGQGAYEQYF

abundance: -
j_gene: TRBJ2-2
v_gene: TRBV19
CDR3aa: CASRKGTSGDTGELFF

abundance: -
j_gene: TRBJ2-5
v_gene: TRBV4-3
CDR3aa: CASSQARVGGETQYF

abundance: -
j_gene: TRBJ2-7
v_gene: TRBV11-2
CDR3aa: CASSLTRGQAYEQYF

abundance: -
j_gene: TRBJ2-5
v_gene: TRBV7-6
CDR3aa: CASSPGQGLGGTQYF

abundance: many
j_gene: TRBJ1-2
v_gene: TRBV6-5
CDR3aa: CASSYSSSYGYTF

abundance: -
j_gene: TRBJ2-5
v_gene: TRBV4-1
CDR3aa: CASSQGGGGGAYQETQYF

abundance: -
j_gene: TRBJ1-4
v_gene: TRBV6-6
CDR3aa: CASRTGSNNEKLFF